A single sample gave rise to the 31 T cell receptor beta chains below, sequenced in a study of control samples from healthy donors and cancer patients. Method: immunoSEQ multiplex PCR; TCRdb's copy keeps in-frame clones and lacks some. The data contain some 130,000 clones, about 90% of them seen just once; the ten biggest clones take up less than 2.5%. Sequencing was carried out using blood. All receptors come from a woman aged 45-65 years in good health.

This chain uses TRBV28 with TRBJ2-7; D gene ambiguous. Germline CDR1 is MDHEN and CDR2 is SYDVKM. The CDR3 consists of 12 residues. This chain's CDR3 is CATRTVSYEQYF. CDR3 coding DNA: TGTGCTACCCGGACGGTTTCCTACGAGCAGTACTTC.

This clone was counted a few times. V usage is TRBV6-4 and J usage is TRBJ1-1; tentatively, D is TRBD1 (5 bases). The CDR3 contains 17 residues. Trimming took 5 bases from V and 1 from J, leaving 20 bases between them. Germline CDR1 reads MRHNA; CDR2 reads SNTAGT. CDR3 in amino acids: CASSNGGAPLGNTEAFF. The DNA of the CDR3 is TGTGCCAGCAGTAACGGAGGGGCCCCCTTAGGGAACACTGAAGCTTTCTTT.

The chain employs TRBV18 and TRBJ2-5; 11 bases are a match to TRBD1. The CDR3 is 15 amino acids. Germline assignment: CDR1 KGHSH and CDR2 LQKENI. V shed 0 bases and J 5 bases; nucleotides not matched to a gene: 2. The CDR3 loop reads CASSPPGTGGETQYF. CDR3 DNA: TGTGCCAGCTCACCACCCGGGACAGGGGGGGAGACCCAGTACTTC.

This clone was found a few times. V gene TRBV7-2 combines with J gene TRBJ2-7, with D unclear. This CDR3 has 16 amino acids. V lost 1 base and J lost 0, with 13 bases in between. CDR1 and CDR2 from the germline V gene are SGHTA and FQGNSA. The chain's CDR3 is CASSLENAYLSYEQYF. The CDR3, as DNA: TGTGCCAGCAGCTTAGAGAACGCTTACCTCTCCTACGAGCAGTACTTC.

This chain uses TRBV29-1 with TRBJ2-7; D remains unclear. V was pared by 4 bases and J by 3 bases, with 10 bases between. Germline CDR1 and CDR2: SQVTM and ANQGSEA. The CDR3 covers 12 residues. DNA of the CDR3: TGCAGCGTTGCTGGGCAGCACTACGAGCAGTACTTC. Translated, it gives CSVAGQHYEQYF.

The V gene is TRBV13, the J gene TRBJ1-1, with TRBD1 as a possible D gene (5 bases). Trimming shortened V by 6 bases and J by 0 bases, and 14 bases separated the two germline ends. The CDR3 has 15 residues. From germline, CDR1 is PRHDT and CDR2 FYEKMQ (reference sequence). Here the CDR3 DNA reads TGTGCCAGCAGTCAGTTCGGGACCCTGAACACTGAAGCTTTCTTT. Translating gives CASSQFGTLNTEAFF.

The chain's CDR3 is CASSIDGLQETQYF. The CDR3, as DNA: TGTGCCAGTAGTATAGATGGACTACAAGAGACCCAGTACTTC. The chain links TRBV19 to TRBJ2-5, with D maybe TRBD2 (6 bases). The germline V gene encodes CDR1 LNHDA and CDR2 SQIVND (reference sequence). The ends were cut back, 0 bases at V and 2 bases at J, with 7 bases in the middle. The CDR3 runs to 14 residues.

The rearrangement uses TRBV10-3 and TRBJ1-1; D gene unclear. V gave up 4 bases and J gave up 0 bases, with 12 bases separating them. Germline values: CDR1 ENHRY, CDR2 SYGVKD. This CDR3 spans 15 amino acids. This CDR3 reads CAISASSGMNTEAFF. The CDR3 DNA reads TGTGCCATCAGTGCCTCGTCCGGAATGAACACTGAAGCTTTCTTT.

The rearrangement joins TRBV29-1 to TRBJ2-3; the D gene could be TRBD1 or TRBD2 (5 bases each). The V and J ends lost 3 bases and 8 bases respectively, with 18 bases between them. Germline CDR1 reads SQVTM; CDR2 reads ANQGSEA. This CDR3 is 14 amino acids long. The CDR3 protein is CSVEVLGAKGTQYF. CDR3 sequence (DNA): TGCAGCGTTGAGGTACTAGGGGCCAAGGGTACGCAGTATTTT.

As regards this clone: A read error may account for a junction end that differs from germline. V gene TRBV7-7 combines with J gene TRBJ1-1, with 10 bases matching TRBD1. This CDR3 has 13 amino acids. The germline V gene has CDR1 SSHAT and CDR2 FNYEAQ (reference sequence). The CDR3 loop reads CASSRDRGSEAFF. The CDR3 bases are TGTGCTAGCAGCCGGGACAGGGGCTCTGAAGCTTTCTTT.

The CDR3 nucleotides read TGCGCCAGCAGCCTCCTTATAAGGGGGCAGTATGGCTACACCTTC. Translating gives CASSLLIRGQYGYTF. This chain connects TRBV4-1 to TRBJ1-2, with TRBD1 matching over 7 bases. The CDR3 sequence is 15 residues long. The J segment lost 5 bases and the V segment lost 4 bases, leaving 10 bases of the junction unmatched. Germline assignment: CDR1 MGHRA and CDR2 YSYEKL.

This clone was recorded only once. This rearrangement joins TRBV7-9 to TRBJ2-1; D is unresolved. The CDR3 loop spans 14 amino acids. V was cut by 3 bases and J by 1 base, with 7 bases left in between. The V gene's germline CDR1 is SEHNR and CDR2 FQNEAQ (reference sequence). CDR3 residues: CASSFPSSYNEQFF. As DNA, the CDR3 is TGTGCCAGCAGCTTCCCATCGTCCTACAATGAGCAGTTCTTC. Complete variable domain (other parts from reference TRBV7-9 and TRBJ2-1): DTGVSQNPRHKITKRGQNVTFRCDPISEHNRLYWYRQTLGQGPEFLTYFQNEAQLEKSRLLSDRFSAERPKGSFSTLEIQRTEQGDSAMYLCASSFPSSYNEQFFGPGTRLTVL.

V and J are TRBV19 and TRBJ1-5; D may be TRBD1 (5 bases). Per the germline V gene, CDR1 is LNHDA and CDR2 is SQIVND (reference sequence). Between the trimmed V and J ends, which lost 4 bases and 5 bases, there was a span of 15 bases. The CDR3 is 15 residues long. CDR3 in DNA: TGTGCCAGTAGTAAGTGGGACGGGCGAGATCAGCCCCAGCATTTT. This codes for CASSKWDGRDQPQHF.

CDR3 sequence (DNA): TGTGCCATCAGTGCACTGGGACTAGCGACCTCCTACGAGCAGTACTTC. Translating it yields CAISALGLATSYEQYF. The chain couples TRBV10-3 to TRBJ2-7, with 10 positions matching TRBD2. The CDR3 is made up of 16 amino acids. Germline V lookup: CDR1 ENHRY, CDR2 SYGVKD. The V gene end was trimmed by 4 bases and the J gene end by 0 bases; junction bases not matched to a gene: 6.

The V gene is TRBV13, the J gene TRBJ2-2; D is possibly TRBD1 (5 bases). Trimming removed 3 bases at V and 2 bases at J, with 7 bases between. Germline V lookup: CDR1 PRHDT, CDR2 FYEKMQ (reference sequence). This CDR3 has 14 residues. CDR3 DNA: TGTGCCAGCAGCTTTCAGGGAAACACCGGGGAGCTGTTTTTT. Amino acids: CASSFQGNTGELFF.

The V and J genes are TRBV4-2 and TRBJ1-6; weak D call: TRBD1 (6 bases). Trimming removed 5 bases from V and 8 bases from J, with 13 bases in between. The CDR3 length is 14 residues. CDR1 is LGHNA, CDR2 YNFKEQ, per germline. CDR3 DNA sequence: TGTGCCAGCAGCACCCGGGACAACTATTCACCCCTCCACTTT. Translated: CASSTRDNYSPLHF.

The rearrangement uses TRBV6-5 and TRBJ2-7; a possible D gene is TRBD2 (6 bases). The CDR3 spans 13 residues. Germline-derived CDR1 and CDR2 are MNHEY and SVGAGI. V shed 7 bases and J shed 4 bases, with 14 bases lying between them. DNA for the CDR3: TGTGCCAGCACAATCGGGAGTGGGTACGAGCAGTACTTC. This gives the protein CASTIGSGYEQYF.

This clone occurred once. The chain recombines TRBV6-1 with TRBJ1-3, with D uncertain. V was cut by 2 bases and J by 0 bases, with 11 bases left in between. This CDR3 is 16 amino acids long. Per the germline V gene, CDR1 is MNHNS and CDR2 is SASEGT. CDR3 sequence (DNA): TGTGCCAGCAGTGAACGGGGAGGCCACTCTGGAAACACCATATATTTT. It is translated as CASSERGGHSGNTIYF.

This clone was seen only a few times. The same CDR3 arises from other DNA sequences in this sample as well. The V call is TRBV15, the J call TRBJ1-6, with no clear D. The CDR3 spans 15 residues. Trimming took off 0 bases at V and 1 base at J, with 4 bases between the two ends. Germline lookup yields CDR1 LNHNV and CDR2 YYDKDF (reference sequence). DNA of the CDR3: TGTGCCACCAGCAGAGACAGTTCCTATAATTCACCCCTCCACTTT. Encoded protein: CATSRDSSYNSPLHF. The whole variable domain, filled in from reference TRBV15 and TRBJ1-6, reads DAMVIQNPRYQVTQFGKPVTLSCSQTLNHNVMYWYQQKSSQAPKLLFHYYDKDFNNEADTPDNFQSRRPNTSFCFLDIRSPGLGDTAMYLCATSRDSSYNSPLHFGNGTRLTVT.

The V and J genes are TRBV27 and TRBJ1-1; TRBD1 is a possible D gene (6 bases). V was trimmed by 3 bases and J by 2 bases, leaving 13 bases between them. CDR3 size: 15 residues. Germline V lookup: CDR1 MNHEY, CDR2 SMNVEV (reference sequence). The chain's CDR3 is CASSLGAGVNTEAFF. The CDR3 DNA reads as TGTGCCAGCAGTTTGGGCGCAGGGGTTAACACTGAAGCTTTCTTT.

This chain links TRBV11-2 with TRBJ2-7, with D uncertain. This CDR3 region has 13 residues. V gave up 1 base and J gave up 2 bases, with 6 bases separating them. Per the germline V gene, CDR1 is SGHAT and CDR2 is FQNNGV. In DNA form, the CDR3 reads TGTGCCAGCAGCTTAGGGGAAACCTACGAGCAGTACTTC. Translation: CASSLGETYEQYF.

The table lists this clone with a count of one. This chain links TRBV5-1 with TRBJ2-2, with no clear D. The CDR3 contains 16 residues. V lost 0 bases and J lost 6, with 15 bases in between. The germline V gene encodes CDR1 SGHRS and CDR2 YFSETQ. The CDR3 nucleotides read TGCGCCAGCAGCTTGGGGGTCATTTCATCCCCCGGGGAGCTGTTTTTT. This gives the protein CASSLGVISSPGELFF.

The chain combines TRBV9 with TRBJ2-3; TRBD2 agrees at 13 bases. The CDR3 totals 14 residues. The V and J ends lost 5 bases and 4 bases, in that order; junction bases with no gene match: 1. Germline V gene data show CDR1 as SGDLS and CDR2 as YYNGEE. The CDR3 DNA sequence: TGTGCCAGCAGACTAGCGGGGGGGCCAGATACGCAGTATTTT. Its translation is CASRLAGGPDTQYF.

This chain connects TRBV13 to TRBJ1-1; D might be TRBD1 (6 bases). V gave up 2 bases and J gave up 4 bases, with 8 bases separating them. Germline values: CDR1 PRHDT, CDR2 FYEKMQ (reference sequence). The CDR3 sequence is 13 residues long. CDR3 in DNA: TGTGCCAGCAGCTTAACAGGGTTCACTGAAGCTTTCTTT. Protein product: CASSLTGFTEAFF.

V and J are TRBV19 and TRBJ1-5; 7 bases line up with TRBD1. The CDR3 covers 14 residues. J gave up 2 bases and V 4 bases, and 2 bases lay outside the gene matches. The germline V gene has CDR1 LNHDA and CDR2 SQIVND (reference sequence). CDR3 in amino acids: CASSTTGGNQPQHF. The CDR3 DNA reads as TGTGCCAGTAGTACAACAGGGGGCAATCAGCCCCAGCATTTT.

The rearrangement links TRBV7-6 to TRBJ2-2; D is unclear. V was pared by 0 bases and J by 6 bases, with 8 bases between. Germline V lookup: CDR1 SGHVS, CDR2 FNYEAQ. This CDR3 comprises 14 residues. CDR3 residues: CASSLASVPGELFF. The CDR3, as DNA: TGTGCCAGCAGCTTAGCGAGCGTCCCCGGGGAGCTGTTTTTT.

The genes are TRBV7-9 and TRBJ1-4; 12 bases are a match to TRBD1. The V gene end was trimmed by 4 bases and the J gene end by 7 bases; junction bases not matched to a gene: 4. The CDR3 is made up of 15 amino acids. Looked up from germline, CDR1 is SEHNR and CDR2 is FQNEAQ (reference sequence). The CDR3 loop is CASSSGTGGREKLFF. The DNA for the CDR3 is TGTGCCAGCAGCTCTGGGACAGGGGGCCGTGAAAAACTGTTTTTT.

Regarding this clone: Germline is not matched at one junction end, which may reflect a read error. The CDR3 here is CASPPDRVTNGNTEAFF. DNA for the CDR3: TGTGCCAGCCCACCGGACAGGGTAACAAATGGGAACACTGAAGCTTTCTTT. The chain employs TRBV18 and TRBJ1-1, with 8 bases identical to TRBD1. Per the germline V gene, CDR1 is KGHSH and CDR2 is LQKENI. The CDR3 sequence is 17 residues long.

This chain uses TRBV5-1 with TRBJ1-3; possibly TRBD1 for D (5 bases). Germline CDR1 is SGHRS and CDR2 is YFSETQ. Trimming left V 0 bases short and J 0 bases short, with 10 bases between. The CDR3 is made up of 16 amino acids. CDR3 nucleotides: TGCGCCAGCAGCTTGGTCGGGGGGTCCTCTGGAAACACCATATATTTT. The encoded protein is CASSLVGGSSGNTIYF.

This clone was counted once. The J gene is TRBJ2-1, the V gene TRBV6-2 or TRBV6-3, with TRBD2 matching over 7 bases. Per the germline V gene, CDR1 is MNHEY and CDR2 is SVGEGT. The CDR3 consists of 18 residues. V gave up 6 bases and J gave up 6 bases; unmatched junction bases: 20. CDR3 in amino acids: CASSHIPQNGLVRNEQFF. Here the CDR3 DNA reads TGTGCCAGCAGCCATATTCCCCAGAACGGACTAGTGCGCAATGAGCAGTTCTTC.

V and J are TRBV6-6 and TRBJ1-2; a possible D gene is TRBD1 (6 bases). The CDR3 is 15 residues long. Trimming took off 2 bases at V and 2 bases at J, with 12 bases between the two ends. Germline CDR1 is MNHNY and CDR2 is SVGAGI (reference sequence). The CDR3 here is CASSYPRRGNYGYTF. CDR3 sequence (DNA): TGTGCCAGCAGTTACCCGAGAAGGGGGAACTATGGCTACACCTTC.